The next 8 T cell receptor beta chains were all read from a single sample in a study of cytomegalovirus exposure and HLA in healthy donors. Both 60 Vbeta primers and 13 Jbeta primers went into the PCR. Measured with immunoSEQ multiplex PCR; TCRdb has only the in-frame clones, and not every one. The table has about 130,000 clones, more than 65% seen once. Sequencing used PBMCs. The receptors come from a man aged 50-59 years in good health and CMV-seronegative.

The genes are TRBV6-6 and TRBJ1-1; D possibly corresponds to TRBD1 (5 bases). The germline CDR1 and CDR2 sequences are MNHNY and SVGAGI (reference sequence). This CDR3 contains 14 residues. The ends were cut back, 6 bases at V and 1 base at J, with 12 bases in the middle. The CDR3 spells CASSPSGQNTEAFF. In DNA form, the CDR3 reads TGTGCCAGCAGCCCCTCTGGACAGAACACTGAAGCTTTCTTT.

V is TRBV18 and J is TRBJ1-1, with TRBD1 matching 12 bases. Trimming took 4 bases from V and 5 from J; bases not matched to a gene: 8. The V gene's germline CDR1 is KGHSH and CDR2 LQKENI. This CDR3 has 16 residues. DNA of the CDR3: TGTGCCAGCTCACGGGGACAGGGGGCAGGAGAAACTGAAGCTTTCTTT. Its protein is CASSRGQGAGETEAFF.

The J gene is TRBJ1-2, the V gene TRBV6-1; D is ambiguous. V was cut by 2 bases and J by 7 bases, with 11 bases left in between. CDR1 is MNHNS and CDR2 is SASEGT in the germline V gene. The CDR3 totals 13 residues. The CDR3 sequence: CASSESAEGGYTF. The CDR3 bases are TGTGCCAGCAGTGAATCCGCCGAGGGTGGCTACACCTTC.

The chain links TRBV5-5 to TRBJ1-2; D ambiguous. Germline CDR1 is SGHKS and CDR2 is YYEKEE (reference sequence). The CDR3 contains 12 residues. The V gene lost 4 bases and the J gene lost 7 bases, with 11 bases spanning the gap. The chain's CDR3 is CASSAIRVGYTF. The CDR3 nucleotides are TGTGCCAGCAGCGCTATCCGTGTTGGCTACACCTTC.

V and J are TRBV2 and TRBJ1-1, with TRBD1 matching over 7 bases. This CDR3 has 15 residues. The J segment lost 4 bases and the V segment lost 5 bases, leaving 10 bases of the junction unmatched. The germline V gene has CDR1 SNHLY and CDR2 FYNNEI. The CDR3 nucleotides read TGTGCCAGCAGTCTAGGGGGCCAGGGAGGCACTGAAGCTTTCTTT. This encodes CASSLGGQGGTEAFF.

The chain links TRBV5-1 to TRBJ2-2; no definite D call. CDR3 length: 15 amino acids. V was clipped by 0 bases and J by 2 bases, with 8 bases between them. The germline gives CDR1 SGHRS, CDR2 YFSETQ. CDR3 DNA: TGCGCCAGCAGCTTGGCACAGCAAAACACCGGGGAGCTGTTTTTT. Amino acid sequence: CASSLAQQNTGELFF.

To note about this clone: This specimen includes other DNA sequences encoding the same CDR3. CDR3 sequence reads: CASSPTGLNTEAFF. The DNA for the CDR3 is TGCGCCAGCAGCCCCACGGGTTTGAACACTGAAGCTTTCTTT. V gene TRBV4-1 combines with J gene TRBJ1-1; no clear D. The germline V and J ends were trimmed by 4 bases and 0 bases, with 9 bases remaining between them. Looked up from germline, CDR1 is MGHRA and CDR2 is YSYEKL. The CDR3 spans 14 residues.

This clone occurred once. CDR3 in amino acids: CAWKQGVTEAFF. CDR3 coding DNA: TGTGCCTGGAAACAGGGGGTCACTGAAGCTTTCTTT. J is TRBJ1-1 and V is TRBV30; 8 bases fit TRBD1. Germline CDR1 is GTSNPN and CDR2 is SVGIG (reference sequence). V was clipped by 4 bases and J by 4 bases; unmatched bases: 2. The CDR3 totals 12 residues.